One sample yielded the 3 T cell receptor beta chains listed below, sequenced in a study of T cells in Graves' hyperthyroidism and ophthalmopathy. Amplified regions were TCR beta CDR3 sequences from RNA transcripts. The TCR CDR3 was amplified in a first-round RT-PCR using the HTBI primer set. TCRdb re-called the multiplex PCR reads through MiXCR, storing one row per CDR3 protein. This table holds hundreds of thousands of distinct CDR3 sequences, 12% to 15% found once. Material for sequencing was blood. The source is a woman aged 18 to 35 with Graves' hyperthyroidism.

The sample holds a few counts of this clonotype. This sequence joins TRBV6-1 and TRBJ1-2, with D possibly matching TRBD1 (5 bases). Trimming stripped 5 bases from V and 0 bases from J, with 13 bases between. The CDR3 is 15 residues long. Germline V gives CDR1 MNHNS, CDR2 SASEGT. CDR3 in DNA: TGTGCCAGCAGTTGGGGACGGGAAACTAACTATGGCTACACCTTC. This codes for CASSWGRETNYGYTF.

This clonotype showed up many times. This sequence joins TRBV11-1 and TRBJ1-1; perhaps TRBD1 as D (5 bases). Trimming took 5 bases from V and 2 from J, leaving 15 bases between them. Germline V lookup: CDR1 SGHAT, CDR2 FQDESV (reference sequence). This CDR3 is 15 amino acids long. DNA of the CDR3: TGTGCCAGCAGCCACACGGGGCGGGCAAACACTGAAGCTTTCTTT. Its translation is CASSHTGRANTEAFF.

This clonotype came up many times. The chain employs TRBV7-2 and TRBJ1-2; D gene uncertain. The length of the CDR3 is 14 residues. Trimming took 4 bases from V and 7 from J, leaving 16 bases between them. The germline V gene has CDR1 SGHTA and CDR2 FQGNSA. CDR3 nucleotides: TGTGCCAGCAGCTCGGACCCAGCGCTACGTGGCTACACCTTC. The encoded protein is CASSSDPALRGYTF.